Shown below are 26 T cell receptor beta chains from a single sample sequenced in a study of T cells in Graves' hyperthyroidism and ophthalmopathy. The source material, RNA transcripts, was used to amplify TCR beta CDR3 regions. In the first-round RT-PCR of the TCR CDR3, the HTBI primer set was used. Using its own MiXCR run on the multiplex PCR reads, TCRdb lists one record per CDR3 protein. The sample records about 110,000 distinct CDR3 sequences, about a sixth being singletons. Material: blood. The receptors derive from a woman in her forties or fifties with Graves' hyperthyroidism.

This clonotype was detected ten times or more. The gene calls are TRBV7-2 and TRBJ1-2; 8 nucleotides agree with TRBD1. Germline lookup yields CDR1 SGHTA and CDR2 FQGNSA. This CDR3 is 12 amino acids long. J lost 8 bases, V lost 3 bases, and 2 bases had no gene match. CDR3 coding DNA: TGTGCCAGCAGCTTGACAGGGGACGGCTACACCTTC. The encoded protein is CASSLTGDGYTF.

This clonotype occurred many times. This CDR3 is CAWSQTGPTNYGYTF. Here the CDR3 DNA reads TGTGCCTGGAGCCAAACGGGGCCGACTAACTATGGCTACACCTTC. The rearrangement joins TRBV30 to TRBJ1-2, with D perhaps TRBD1 (5 bases). This CDR3 has 15 amino acids. Germline CDR1 is GTSNPN and CDR2 is SVGIG (reference sequence). V was trimmed by 3 bases and J by 0 bases, leaving 14 bases between them.

This clonotype was found many times. The chain joins TRBV5-1 to TRBJ2-1, with D maybe TRBD2 (6 bases). V lost 4 bases and J 10 bases, leaving 18 bases between the germline ends. Germline V gene sequence: CDR1 SGHRS, CDR2 YFSETQ. This CDR3 region has 14 residues. CDR3 DNA: TGCGCCAGCAGCGCGGGACGCCCCCTCGAGGAGCAGTTCTTC. The encoded protein is CASSAGRPLEEQFF.

V and J are TRBV29-1 and TRBJ2-1; 13 positions match TRBD2. The CDR3 spans 15 residues. CDR1 is SQVTM, CDR2 ANQGSEA, per germline. Trimming cost V 7 bases and J 6 bases; bases outside gene matches: 9. CDR3 bases: TGCAGCGCTACTCCGGGACTAGCGGGGATCAATGAGCAGTTCTTC. Its protein product is CSATPGLAGINEQFF.

This clonotype appeared many times. This chain's CDR3 is CASSQTSGSYNEQFF. In nucleotides, the CDR3 is TGCGCCAGCAGCCAGACTAGCGGGTCCTACAATGAGCAGTTCTTC. J is TRBJ2-1 and V is TRBV4-1; 10 positions match TRBD2. Germline CDR1 MGHRA, CDR2 YSYEKL. Unmatched junction bases numbered 0, after V lost 3 bases and J lost 1 base. The CDR3 is 15 residues long.

The V gene is TRBV13, the J gene TRBJ2-1; 9 nucleotides agree with TRBD2. Germline V gives CDR1 PRHDT, CDR2 FYEKMQ (reference sequence). The CDR3 loop spans 15 amino acids. The V and J ends lost 5 bases and 2 bases, in that order; junction bases with no gene match: 4. DNA for the CDR3: TGTGCCAGCAGCATTAGCGGGGGTGCCTACAATGAGCAGTTCTTC. Protein: CASSISGGAYNEQFF.

Concerning this clonotype: This likely comes from a read error, as the CDR3 has no conserved phenylalanine or tryptophan at its end. V is TRBV20-1 and J is TRBJ1-2, with D perhaps TRBD1 (5 bases). In germline, CDR1 is DFQATT, CDR2 SNEGSKA (reference sequence). The CDR3 totals 11 residues. Trimming cost V 6 bases and J 2 bases, with 7 bases left between them. The CDR3 loop reads CSANRNYGYTS. For the CDR3, the DNA is TGCAGTGCAAACAGGAACTATGGCTACACCTCC.

This clonotype was counted a few times. This rearrangement joins TRBV20-1 to TRBJ1-3, with D unresolved. The germline V and J ends were trimmed by 4 bases and 4 bases, with 5 bases remaining between them. CDR1 and CDR2 from the germline V gene are DFQATT and SNEGSKA (reference sequence). This CDR3 region has 11 residues. This CDR3 is CSATDGNTIYF. CDR3 DNA sequence: TGCAGTGCTACGGACGGAAACACCATATATTTT.

This clonotype was picked up many times. The rearrangement joins TRBV19 to TRBJ1-1; perhaps TRBD1 as D (6 bases). Trimming left V 0 bases short and J 4 bases short, with 15 bases between. Germline V gives CDR1 LNHDA, CDR2 SQIVND (reference sequence). CDR3 length: 16 residues. The CDR3 DNA reads as TGTGCCAGTAGTATAGATGGGAACAGGGAAGTCACTGAAGCTTTCTTT. This encodes CASSIDGNREVTEAFF. Variable domain in full (rest from reference TRBV19 and TRBJ1-1): DGGITQSPKYLFRKEGQNVTLSCEQNLNHDAMYWYRQDPGQGLRLIYYSQIVNDFQKGDIAEGYSVSREKKESFPLTVTSAQKNPTAFYLCASSIDGNREVTEAFFGQGTRLTVV.

This clonotype has ten or more counts. The V call is TRBV6-2 or TRBV6-3, the J call TRBJ2-2; the D is unclear. The CDR3 consists of 16 residues. Germline V lookup: CDR1 MNHEY, CDR2 SVGEGT. The ends were cut back, 2 bases at V and 2 bases at J, with 12 bases in the middle. CDR3 bases: TGTGCCAGCAGTTACCTGTTTGACACAAACACCGGGGAGCTGTTTTTT. Its translation: CASSYLFDTNTGELFF.

The chain carries TRBV28 and TRBJ2-7; 8 nucleotides line up with TRBD2. Germline CDR1 and CDR2: MDHEN and SYDVKM. The CDR3 runs to 14 residues. Losses at the gene ends were 6 bases for V and 4 bases for J; bases not matched to a gene: 8. CDR3: CASSRGGRQYEQYV. Written as DNA, the CDR3 is TGTGCCAGCAGCCGGGGGGGTCGCCAGTACGAGCAGTACGTC.

The chain links TRBV24-1 to TRBJ2-1; D is tentatively TRBD1 or TRBD2 (6 bases each). Per the germline V gene, CDR1 is KGHDR and CDR2 is SFDVKD. Trimming removed 2 bases at V and 6 bases at J, with 10 bases between. The CDR3 covers 14 residues. As DNA, the CDR3 is TGTGCCACCAGTGATTCACAGGGAGGCAATGAGCAGTTCTTC. Translation gives CATSDSQGGNEQFF.

This clonotype was seen many times. CDR3 loop: CASSAGTGTYNEQFF. Written as DNA, the CDR3 is TGTGCCAGCAGCGCCGGGACAGGGACCTACAATGAGCAGTTCTTC. The genes are TRBV9 and TRBJ2-1; 9 nucleotides line up with TRBD1. CDR1 and CDR2 from the germline V gene are SGDLS and YYNGEE. The trim removed 3 bases at V and 2 bases at J, leaving 3 bases unmatched. The CDR3 runs 15 residues.

This clonotype was detected many times. The chain uses TRBV28 and TRBJ1-3; 7 nucleotides agree with TRBD1. CDR1 MDHEN and CDR2 SYDVKM come from the germline V gene. J gave up 0 bases and V 5 bases, and 4 bases lay outside the gene matches. The CDR3 contains 15 residues. CDR3 residues: CASSPTGPSGNTIYF. DNA for the CDR3: TGTGCCAGCAGTCCGACAGGGCCCTCTGGAAACACCATATATTTT.

This clonotype was counted ten times or more. The CDR3, as DNA: TGTGCCAGCAGTTTGTCGACAGGGCAGCCCTACGAGCAGTACTTC. Its translation is CASSLSTGQPYEQYF. The rearrangement joins TRBV28 to TRBJ2-7; 7 bases agree with TRBD1. The J segment lost 2 bases and the V segment lost 3 bases, leaving 7 bases of the junction unmatched. CDR1 is MDHEN, CDR2 SYDVKM, per germline. The CDR3 extends over 15 amino acids. The variable domain in full, with the rest retrieved from reference TRBV28 and TRBJ2-7, is DVKVTQSSRYLVKRTGEKVFLECVQDMDHENMFWYRQDPGLGLRLIYFSYDVKMKEKGDIPEGYSVSREKKERFSLILESASTNQTSMYLCASSLSTGQPYEQYFGPGTRLTVT.

This clonotype was detected many times. V usage is TRBV10-1 and J usage is TRBJ2-2, with D hard to call. The CDR3 totals 14 residues. CDR1 WNHNN and CDR2 SYGVQD come from the germline V gene (reference sequence). V lost 2 bases to trimming and J lost 4 bases, with 8 bases between them. The CDR3: CASSEDGSTGELFF. CDR3 DNA: TGCGCCAGCAGTGAGGACGGCTCCACCGGGGAGCTGTTTTTT.

This clonotype was counted ten times or more. V gene TRBV3-1 combines with J gene TRBJ2-1; 11 bases line up with TRBD2. CDR3 length equals 20 residues. V was clipped by 4 bases and J by 5 bases; unmatched bases: 19. Germline V gene data show CDR1 as LGHDT and CDR2 as YNNKEL (reference sequence). CDR3 coding DNA: TGTGCCAGCAGCCCATCCCTCGGGCTAGCGGGAGGCGGTCGAAACAATGAGCAGTTCTTC. This sequence encodes CASSPSLGLAGGGRNNEQFF.

This clonotype was picked up many times. J is TRBJ2-7 and V is TRBV10-3; TRBD2 might be the D (6 bases). V dropped 7 bases and J dropped 3 bases, with 16 bases sitting between them. CDR3 length equals 14 residues. In germline, CDR1 is ENHRY, CDR2 SYGVKD. The CDR3 DNA follows: TGTGCCATCACCAAAGACGGGGGATACTACGAGCAGTACTTC. This translates into CAITKDGGYYEQYF.

This clonotype was detected many times. This chain links TRBV7-9 with TRBJ2-7, with unresolved D. Trimming pared 5 bases from V and 1 base from J, leaving 12 bases between. The germline V gene has CDR1 SEHNR and CDR2 FQNEAQ (reference sequence). CDR3 size: 14 residues. The CDR3 region is CASSPPEQSYEQYF. The CDR3 DNA sequence: TGTGCCAGCAGCCCACCGGAACAGTCCTACGAGCAGTACTTC. The variable domain in full, completed from reference TRBV7-9 and TRBJ2-7, reads DTGVSQNPRHKITKRGQNVTFRCDPISEHNRLYWYRQTLGQGPEFLTYFQNEAQLEKSRLLSDRFSAERPKGSFSTLEIQRTEQGDSAMYLCASSPPEQSYEQYFGPGTRLTVT.

This clonotype was seen repeatedly, ten times or more. The genes are TRBV2 and TRBJ1-3; 7 nucleotides line up with TRBD1. The junction had 13 bases not matched to a gene; V was cut back by 5 bases and J by 0 bases. This CDR3 is 18 amino acids long. CDR1 SNHLY and CDR2 FYNNEI come from the germline V gene. The CDR3 DNA reads TGTGCCAGCAGTCGCGTTGGGGGACAGAGATTCTCTGGAAACACCATATATTTT. Translated, it gives CASSRVGGQRFSGNTIYF. Together with reference TRBV2 and TRBJ1-3, the CDR3 gives the full variable domain: EPEVTQTPSHQVTQMGQEVILRCVPISNHLYFYWYRQILGQKVEFLVSFYNNEISEKSEIFDDQFSVERPDGSNFTLKIRSTKLEDSAMYFCASSRVGGQRFSGNTIYFGEGSWLTVV.

The CDR3 DNA reads TGTGCCAGCAGTTTAATGTCGGCGGGAGCAGAGACTATGAACACTGAAGCTTTCTTT. It specifies CASSLMSAGAETMNTEAFF. This chain links TRBV28 with TRBJ1-1; D is ambiguous. Germline CDR1 reads MDHEN; CDR2 reads SYDVKM. The length of the CDR3 is 19 residues. With 2 bases removed from V and 0 bases from J, the gap between germline ends came to 22 bases.

This chain links TRBV19 with TRBJ2-2, with D hard to call. The V end was cut by 7 bases, the J end by 6 bases, with 9 bases between. This CDR3 region has 12 residues. Germline V gene data show CDR1 as LNHDA and CDR2 as SQIVND (reference sequence). This chain's CDR3 is CASKSGSGELFF. CDR3 nucleotide sequence: TGTGCCAGTAAATCTGGGTCCGGGGAGCTGTTTTTT.

This clonotype came up many times. This rearrangement joins TRBV2 to TRBJ2-3, with D unclear. V was trimmed by 8 bases and J by 0 bases, leaving 9 bases between them. CDR3 length equals 13 residues. The germline CDR1 and CDR2 sequences are SNHLY and FYNNEI. As DNA, the CDR3 is TGTGCCAGCGAGGCGGACAGCACAGATACGCAGTATTTT. As protein: CASEADSTDTQYF.

Comments on this clonotype: An end of the junction does not agree with germline; a read error may underlie this. The chain uses TRBV4-1 and TRBJ2-1; 10 positions agree with TRBD2. Germline V gene sequence: CDR1 MGHRA, CDR2 YSYEKL. This CDR3 spans 16 amino acids. The CDR3 spells CASSHVQLAGTDEQLF. In DNA form, the CDR3 reads TGTGCCAGCAGCCATGTGCAACTAGCGGGGACGGATGAGCAGCTCTTC.

V usage is TRBV28 and J usage is TRBJ2-1; 8 positions match TRBD2. CDR1 is MDHEN, CDR2 SYDVKM, per germline. The V and J ends lost 7 bases and 0 bases, in that order; junction bases with no gene match: 8. The CDR3 length is 16 residues. The DNA of the CDR3 is TGTGCCAGCAACGGGCGGGAGGCCGGCTCCTACAATGAGCAGTTCTTC. It is translated as CASNGREAGSYNEQFF.

The rearrangement uses TRBV19 and TRBJ1-5; D not certain. In germline, CDR1 is LNHDA, CDR2 SQIVND (reference sequence). Trimming cost V 6 bases and J 2 bases, with 8 bases left between them. The CDR3 is 13 amino acids. The CDR3 loop is CASSDMGNQPQHF. CDR3 coding DNA: TGTGCCAGTAGCGACATGGGCAATCAGCCCCAGCATTTT.